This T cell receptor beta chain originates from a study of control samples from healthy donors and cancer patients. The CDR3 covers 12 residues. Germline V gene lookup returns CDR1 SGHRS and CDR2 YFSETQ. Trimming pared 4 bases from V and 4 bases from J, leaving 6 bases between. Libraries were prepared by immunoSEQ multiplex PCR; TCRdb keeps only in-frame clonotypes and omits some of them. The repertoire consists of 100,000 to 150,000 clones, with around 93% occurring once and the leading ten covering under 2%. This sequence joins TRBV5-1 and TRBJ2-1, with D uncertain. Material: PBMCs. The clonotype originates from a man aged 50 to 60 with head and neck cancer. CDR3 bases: TGCGCCAGCAGCGTAGTGTACAATGAGCAGTTCTTC. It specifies CASSVVYNEQFF.